This is a list of T cell receptor beta chains from one sample in a study of T cell changes during pregnancy in multiple sclerosis. The protocol was immunoSEQ multiplex PCR, while the TCRdb copy is restricted to in-frame clones and leaves out a portion. The table shows over 30,000 clones, with almost 95% occurring only once. Source: CD4+ T cells from peripheral blood mononuclear cells, taken after pregnancy. Receptors originate from a female donor with multiple sclerosis, enrolled in a pregnancy study. The CDR3 runs from the conserved cysteine through the conserved F or W. Fields, in order: D gene, V gene, clone size, J gene, CDR3 DNA, CDR3 protein. A D gene is named only where the DNA matches it firmly. Clone size appears in some rows only: once, few, many, or a class for an expanded clone.

>TRBD1|TRBV27|NA|TRBJ1-5
TGTGCCACCCCAACAGGGGTAAGGGAGCCCCAGCATTTT
CATPTGVREPQHF
>TRBD1|TRBV10-3|NA|TRBJ2-7
TGTGCCATCAATCCCAATAGGGGACAGGGGGTCAACGAGCAGTACTTC
CAINPNRGQGVNEQYF
>TRBD2|TRBV4-1|NA|TRBJ2-5
TGCGCCAGCAGCCAAGCCGGTCGCGGCGGGGGAGAGACCCAGTACTTC
CASSQAGRGGGETQYF
>TRBD2|TRBV2|NA|TRBJ2-3
TGTGCCAGCAGTGAAGGGCGGGGGGGTGATACGCAGTATTTT
CASSEGRGGDTQYF
>NA|TRBV7-9|NA|TRBJ2-1
TGTGCCAGCAGCTTAGAGACAGGTATGGTGGAGTTCTTC
CASSLETGMVEFF
>TRBD1|TRBV10-3|NA|TRBJ1-1
TGTGCCATCAGTGATACGACAGGGGGCGGTTATCCAGCTTTCTTT
CAISDTTGGGYPAFF
>NA|TRBV4-2|once|TRBJ2-2
TGTGCCAGCAGCCCCCAGGAGAACACCGGGGAGCTGTTTTTT
CASSPQENTGELFF
>TRBD1|TRBV6-5|NA|TRBJ1-3
TGTGCCAGCAGTTACAGGGGACAGGTACACGGAAACACCATATATTTT
CASSYRGQVHGNTIYF
>TRBD2|TRBV9|NA|TRBJ2-1
TGTGCCAGCAGCGTAGAGGTTCGGGCGGGGGGCGGCAATGAGCAGTTCTTC
CASSVEVRAGGGNEQFF
>TRBD1|TRBV19|few|TRBJ1-2
TGTGCCAGTAGTGTGGACAGGCATGGCTACACCTTC
CASSVDRHGYTF
>NA|TRBV27|NA|TRBJ1-3
TGTGCCAGCAGTTTGCGGGTCTCTGGAAACACCATATATTTT
CASSLRVSGNTIYF
>TRBD1|TRBV19|NA|TRBJ2-2
TGTGCCAGTAGGGCATTAGGGACAGGGGGGACCGGGGAGCTGTTTTTT
CASRALGTGGTGELFF
>NA|TRBV5-1|NA|TRBJ2-2
TGCGCCAGCAGCTTAACTAGCAAGGCCGGGGAGCTGTTTTTT
CASSLTSKAGELFF
>TRBD1|TRBV6-5|NA|TRBJ1-2
TGTGCCAGCAGCCTATCCGGGCAGGGGGCTGATGGCTACACCTTC
CASSLSGQGADGYTF
>NA|TRBV6-1|NA|TRBJ1-2
TGTGCCAGCAGTGTGGCAGACTATGGCTACACCTTC
CASSVADYGYTF
>NA|TRBV10-1|once|TRBJ2-2
TGCGCCAGCGGGGCAGGGCCGTACACCGGGGAGCTGTTTTTT
CASGAGPYTGELFF
>TRBD2|TRBV9|NA|TRBJ2-3
TGTGCCAGCAGCGGAGCCGCAGGGACTAGCGGGGGGGCATTGAGGTCGACAGATACGCAGTATTTT
CASSGAAGTSGGALRSTDTQYF
>NA|TRBV27|NA|TRBJ1-5
TGTGCCAGCAGTTTGACAGTTAGCAATCAGCCCCAGCATTTT
CASSLTVSNQPQHF
>NA|TRBV2|few|TRBJ2-2
TGTGCCAGAGAACAGGGGAACACCGGGGAGCTGTTTTTT
CAREQGNTGELFF
>NA|TRBV9|NA|TRBJ1-1
TGTGCCAGCAGCGTAGGCCCGAGAGGGTTGGAGCGAGCTTTCTTT
CASSVGPRGLERAFF
>NA|TRBV6-1|NA|TRBJ1-5
TGTGCCAGCAGTGTTACAGATTATAGCAATCAGCCCCAGCATTTT
CASSVTDYSNQPQHF
>NA|TRBV9|NA|TRBJ2-4
TGTGCCAGCAGCGTAGATTTTGGGGGGGCGACGGCCAAAAACATTCAGTACTTC
CASSVDFGGATAKNIQYF
>NA|TRBV2|NA|TRBJ1-5
TGTGCCAGCAGAGCCTGGACAAGCAATCAGCCCCAGCATTTT
CASRAWTSNQPQHF
>NA|TRBV5-5|few|TRBJ1-4
TGTGCCAGCAGCTTGCAGGGTCTGGAACTGTTTTTT
CASSLQGLELFF
>NA|TRBV30|NA|TRBJ1-1
TGTGCCTGGAGTGTACCCGGGACTGAAGCTTTCTTT
CAWSVPGTEAFF
>NA|TRBV29-1|once|TRBJ1-2
TGCAGCGTTGACGCTCAGGGCCCCGACACCTTC
CSVDAQGPDTF
>TRBD1|TRBV11-3|NA|TRBJ2-2
TGTGCCAGCAGCTACCGGGACAGTATCGGGGAGCTGTTTTTT
CASSYRDSIGELFF
>TRBD1|TRBV29-1|NA|TRBJ2-3
TGCAGCGTTGTCGTCCAGGGGGCCACAGATACGCAGTATTTT
CSVVVQGATDTQYF
>NA|TRBV18|few|TRBJ2-5
TGTGCCAGCTCACCGGGGTCGGCGGGCGCGATCCAAGAGACCCAGTACTTC
CASSPGSAGAIQETQYF
>NA|TRBV19|NA|TRBJ2-5
TGTGCCAGTAGACCTCCGGGACAACCAGGGACCCAGTACTTC
CASRPPGQPGTQYF
>TRBD2|TRBV5-6|NA|TRBJ2-7
TGTGCCAGCAGCTTATCTAGCGGGGGGGCTTACGAGCAGTACTTC
CASSLSSGGAYEQYF
>NA|TRBV7-9|few|TRBJ1-2
TGTGCCAGCAGCTTAGCCGGGTCTAACGGCTACACCTTC
CASSLAGSNGYTF
>NA|TRBV5-6|NA|TRBJ1-5
TGTGCCAGCAGCTTGCCGGGTCAGCCCCAGCATTTT
CASSLPGQPQHF
>NA|TRBV5-4|NA|TRBJ2-5
TGTGCCAGCAGCGGAGGGACAGTAGAAGAGACCCAGTACTTC
CASSGGTVEETQYF
>NA|TRBV9|once|TRBJ1-5
TGTGCCAGCAGCGTACAGGGTCAGCCCCAGCATTTT
CASSVQGQPQHF
>NA|TRBV7-9|NA|TRBJ2-5
TGTGCCAGCAGTCATCCGCCGGGTTCTGGTGTAGAGACCCAGTACTTC
CASSHPPGSGVETQYF
>TRBD1|TRBV27|NA|TRBJ2-2
TGTGCCAGCCGGACAGGGGCCGGGCCCGGGGAGCTGTTTTTT
CASRTGAGPGELFF
>NA|TRBV7-9|NA|TRBJ2-1
TGTGCCAGCAGCCTAGCCGCGGGGGCCTCCTACAATGAGCAGTTCTTC
CASSLAAGASYNEQFF
>NA|TRBV6-5|NA|TRBJ1-1
TGTGCCAGCAGTTACTCTGAGGGTTCGGGAGCTTTCTTT
CASSYSEGSGAFF
>NA|TRBV13|NA|TRBJ1-5
TGTGCCAGCAGCTTAAGGTCGACGCGGGGCAATCAGCCCCAGCATTTT
CASSLRSTRGNQPQHF